This T cell receptor beta chain was identified during a study of blood T cell repertoires in COVID-19. The table came from immunoSEQ multiplex PCR; TCRdb's copy has only in-frame clones and leaves some out. The data contain 83,000 or so clones, about 87% of them singletons. The V and J ends lost 4 bases and 4 bases respectively, with 9 bases between them. Germline V lookup: CDR1 KGHSH, CDR2 LQKENI. The CDR3 is 13 residues long. The sequenced material came from peripheral blood. The sequence was obtained from an elderly man with active or convalescent COVID-19. The chain joins TRBV18 to TRBJ2-3; perhaps TRBD1 as D (5 bases). For the CDR3, the DNA is TGTGCCAGCTCACGAAGACAGCCAGATACGCAGTATTTT. Translated: CASSRRQPDTQYF.